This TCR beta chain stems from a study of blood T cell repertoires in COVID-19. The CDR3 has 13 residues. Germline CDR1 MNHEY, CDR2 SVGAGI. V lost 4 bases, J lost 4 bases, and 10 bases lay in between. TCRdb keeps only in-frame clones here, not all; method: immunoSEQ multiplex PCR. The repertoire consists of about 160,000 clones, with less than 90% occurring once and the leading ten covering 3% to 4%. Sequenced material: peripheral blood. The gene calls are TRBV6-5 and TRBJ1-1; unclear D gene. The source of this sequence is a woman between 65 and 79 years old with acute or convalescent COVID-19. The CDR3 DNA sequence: TGTGCCAGCAGTTTTGGCGGGTCCACTGAAGCTTTCTTT. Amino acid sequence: CASSFGGSTEAFF.